These T cell receptor beta chains were read from a single sample in a study of T-cell reconstitution after alpha-beta-depleted transplantation in children. Each CDR3 protein is one row after TCRdb ran MiXCR on the PCR reads. The sample has roughly 120,000 distinct CDR3 sequences; roughly 24% are singletons. This sample comprised PBMCs, mostly from graft donor cells, obtained 180 days after TCRalphabeta/CD19-depleted stem cell transplant. The receptors shown here come from a male patient between 2 and 15 years old who had a stem cell transplant for chronic granulomatous disease, so the T cells may come from the graft donor. The CDR3 runs from the conserved cysteine through the conserved F or W. The order of the fields is clone size, V gene, CDR3 length, J gene, CDR3 protein. The listing skips clone size in some rows; elsewhere it reads once, few, many or a size class.

clone size: .; V gene: TRBV12-3/TRBV12-4; CDR3 length: 15; J gene: TRBJ2-3; CDR3 protein: CASSSFAGGTDTQYF
clone size: .; V gene: TRBV2; CDR3 length: 14; J gene: TRBJ2-5; CDR3 protein: CASSEVRIGETQYF
clone size: .; V gene: TRBV12-3/TRBV12-4; CDR3 length: 15; J gene: TRBJ1-1; CDR3 protein: CASSLVPTVNTEAFF
clone size: few; V gene: TRBV4-3; CDR3 length: 14; J gene: TRBJ2-7; CDR3 protein: CASSQRQGPYEQYF
clone size: medium-sized; V gene: TRBV24-1; CDR3 length: 13; J gene: TRBJ2-1; CDR3 protein: CAITSGEYNEQFF
clone size: .; V gene: TRBV12-3/TRBV12-4; CDR3 length: 14; J gene: TRBJ1-1; CDR3 protein: CASSLSAGLTEAFF
clone size: .; V gene: TRBV12-3/TRBV12-4; CDR3 length: 16; J gene: TRBJ2-7; CDR3 protein: CASSFTSGQTTYEQYF
clone size: .; V gene: TRBV5-1; CDR3 length: 12; J gene: TRBJ2-5; CDR3 protein: CASSRPQETQYF
clone size: .; V gene: TRBV7-6; CDR3 length: 13; J gene: TRBJ2-3; CDR3 protein: CASSRTGTDTQYF
clone size: many; V gene: TRBV7-2; CDR3 length: 13; J gene: TRBJ1-2; CDR3 protein: CASTVIKGYGYTF
clone size: many; V gene: TRBV20-1; CDR3 length: 15; J gene: TRBJ2-3; CDR3 protein: CSARIAGALTDTQYF
clone size: many; V gene: TRBV20-1; CDR3 length: 12; J gene: TRBJ2-5; CDR3 protein: CSSAGERETQYF
clone size: .; V gene: TRBV2; CDR3 length: 19; J gene: TRBJ2-1; CDR3 protein: CASSDDPGLASPTYNEQFF
clone size: few; V gene: TRBV20-1; CDR3 length: 19; J gene: TRBJ2-1; CDR3 protein: CSARLTSGRSQVLYNEQFF
clone size: few; V gene: TRBV12-3/TRBV12-4; CDR3 length: 14; J gene: TRBJ2-5; CDR3 protein: CASSLGTPLRDQYF
clone size: many; V gene: TRBV7-3; CDR3 length: 14; J gene: TRBJ2-7; CDR3 protein: CASSLQGGGYEQYF
clone size: many; V gene: TRBV20-1; CDR3 length: 20; J gene: TRBJ2-1; CDR3 protein: CSASERGWTSGISSYNEQFF
clone size: .; V gene: TRBV29-1; CDR3 length: 15; J gene: TRBJ1-3; CDR3 protein: CSGTRRERSGNTIYF
clone size: many; V gene: TRBV12-3/TRBV12-4; CDR3 length: 12; J gene: TRBJ2-1; CDR3 protein: CASSLVQYEQFF
clone size: many; V gene: TRBV7-9; CDR3 length: 16; J gene: TRBJ1-2; CDR3 protein: CASSLVGGQGAYGYTF
clone size: medium-sized; V gene: TRBV7-2; CDR3 length: 15; J gene: TRBJ2-1; CDR3 protein: CASSAVAGTNNEQFF
clone size: .; V gene: TRBV5-1; CDR3 length: 13; J gene: TRBJ2-5; CDR3 protein: CASSFERQETQYF
clone size: many; V gene: TRBV6-5; CDR3 length: 16; J gene: TRBJ2-3; CDR3 protein: CASSYAGGSGTDTQYF
clone size: .; V gene: TRBV20-1; CDR3 length: 14; J gene: TRBJ1-1; CDR3 protein: CSASVEGRNTEAFF
clone size: .; V gene: TRBV21-1; CDR3 length: 10; J gene: TRBJ2-5; CDR3 protein: CASRTGFRYF
clone size: .; V gene: TRBV5-1; CDR3 length: 14; J gene: TRBJ2-3; CDR3 protein: CASSKGLAADTQYF
clone size: many; V gene: TRBV29-1; CDR3 length: 12; J gene: TRBJ2-7; CDR3 protein: CSVAARANEQYF
clone size: .; V gene: TRBV6-2/TRBV6-3; CDR3 length: 13; J gene: TRBJ2-1; CDR3 protein: CASSYQRLNEQFF
clone size: .; V gene: TRBV5-1; CDR3 length: 13; J gene: TRBJ2-3; CDR3 protein: CASSLGWGDTQYF
clone size: .; V gene: TRBV12-3/TRBV12-4; CDR3 length: 14; J gene: TRBJ2-1; CDR3 protein: CATKGTSSYNEQFF
clone size: .; V gene: TRBV5-1; CDR3 length: 14; J gene: TRBJ2-1; CDR3 protein: CASSYSGQINEQFF
clone size: many; V gene: TRBV6-4; CDR3 length: 15; J gene: TRBJ2-3; CDR3 protein: CASSDTAGGTDTQYF
clone size: .; V gene: TRBV5-5; CDR3 length: 16; J gene: TRBJ1-6; CDR3 protein: CASSLGGGRYNSPLHF
clone size: many; V gene: TRBV9; CDR3 length: 15; J gene: TRBJ2-1; CDR3 protein: CASSPIAGASNEQFF
clone size: few; V gene: TRBV5-1; CDR3 length: 17; J gene: TRBJ2-1; CDR3 protein: CASSLPSGSSSYNEQFF
clone size: many; V gene: TRBV7-2; CDR3 length: 17; J gene: TRBJ2-3; CDR3 protein: CASSLAPTSGYTDTQYF
clone size: .; V gene: TRBV29-1; CDR3 length: 12; J gene: TRBJ2-7; CDR3 protein: CSVGGQSYEQYF
clone size: many; V gene: TRBV9; CDR3 length: 13; J gene: TRBJ1-2; CDR3 protein: CASSVSGGGGYTF
clone size: .; V gene: TRBV7-6; CDR3 length: 15; J gene: TRBJ2-7; CDR3 protein: CASSLEVEGPYEQYF
clone size: .; V gene: TRBV10-3; CDR3 length: 14; J gene: TRBJ2-1; CDR3 protein: CAISDHKQGNEQFF
clone size: many; V gene: TRBV20-1; CDR3 length: 12; J gene: TRBJ1-1; CDR3 protein: CSASGDRRGAFF
clone size: many; V gene: TRBV29-1; CDR3 length: 15; J gene: TRBJ2-1; CDR3 protein: CSVALLAGGDNEQFF
clone size: many; V gene: TRBV6-2/TRBV6-3; CDR3 length: 14; J gene: TRBJ2-2; CDR3 protein: CASSYSGNTGELFF